One sample yielded the 10 T cell receptor beta chains listed below, sequenced in a study of T cell responses to AZD1222 COVID-19 vaccine. Some clones are missing from TCRdb's copy, which holds only in-frame ones; the method was immunoSEQ multiplex PCR. The sample consists of approximately 30,000 clones, 92% of them appearing once. This specimen was peripheral blood, taken 28 days after the second AZD1222 dose. The receptor source for this set is an adult who received the AZD1222 COVID-19 vaccine.

The chain employs TRBV19 and TRBJ1-5; D not resolved. Trimming shortened V by 5 bases and J by 0 bases, and 14 bases separated the two germline ends. Germline V gene data show CDR1 as LNHDA and CDR2 as SQIVND (reference sequence). The CDR3 runs 16 residues. Written as DNA, the CDR3 is TGTGCCAGTAGTGGTGGTAGTGGGGATAGCAATCAGCCCCAGCATTTT. Translation gives CASSGGSGDSNQPQHF.

This clone was observed a single time. The V call is TRBV28, the J call TRBJ1-4; D not certain. The germline CDR1 and CDR2 sequences are MDHEN and SYDVKM. V dropped 8 bases and J dropped 0 bases, with 13 bases sitting between them. The CDR3 runs to 15 residues. Written as DNA, the CDR3 is TGTGCCAGCCACGTCTCCGGGGCAACTAATGAAAAACTGTTTTTT. Its translation: CASHVSGATNEKLFF.

The chain recombines TRBV5-1 with TRBJ2-3, with D maybe TRBD1 (6 bases). The V end was cut by 4 bases, the J end by 2 bases, with 11 bases between. The CDR3 runs to 14 residues. Germline values: CDR1 SGHRS, CDR2 YFSETQ. As DNA, the CDR3 is TGCGCCAGCAGCACACAGGGACCCACAGATACGCAGTATTTT. Translated: CASSTQGPTDTQYF. Full variable domain (outside the CDR3, taken from reference TRBV5-1 and TRBJ2-3): KAGVTQTPRYLIKTRGQQVTLSCSPISGHRSVSWYQQTPGQGLQFLFEYFSETQRNKGNFPGRFSGRQFSNSRSEMNVSTLELGDSALYLCASSTQGPTDTQYFGPGTRLTVL.

This clone occurred a few times. The J gene is TRBJ1-5, the V gene TRBV7-9, with D perhaps TRBD1 (6 bases). The V gene's germline CDR1 is SEHNR and CDR2 FQNEAQ (reference sequence). V lost 3 bases and J 6 bases, leaving 12 bases between the germline ends. The length of the CDR3 is 14 residues. CDR3 residues: CASSLTGSGQPQHF. The CDR3 bases are TGTGCCAGCAGCTTGACAGGCTCGGGTCAGCCCCAGCATTTT.

The chain joins TRBV19 to TRBJ1-5, with TRBD1 identical over 8 bases. The CDR3 covers 14 residues. V trimming: 6 bases; J trimming: 5 bases; junction bases outside the gene matches: 6. Germline lookup yields CDR1 LNHDA and CDR2 SQIVND (reference sequence). CDR3 coding DNA: TGTGCCAGTAGCCTCCAGGGGGCCCATCAGCCCCAGCATTTT. This translates into CASSLQGAHQPQHF.

The chain has TRBV5-1 and TRBJ2-7; D is perhaps TRBD1 (6 bases). This CDR3 has 14 residues. Germline V gene sequence: CDR1 SGHRS, CDR2 YFSETQ. The V end lost 4 bases, the J end lost 2 bases, and 13 bases lay between the germline ends. CDR3 sequence: CASSVTGNTYEQYF. DNA of the CDR3: TGCGCCAGCAGCGTGACAGGTAACACCTACGAGCAGTACTTC.

The V call is TRBV5-4, the J call TRBJ2-1; a weak D match, TRBD2 (6 bases). Looked up from germline, CDR1 is SGHNT and CDR2 is YYREEE (reference sequence). The V and J ends lost 3 bases and 4 bases respectively, with 11 bases between them. This CDR3 region has 14 residues. In nucleotides, the CDR3 is TGTGCCAGCAGCTCCGCGGGATCATACAATGAGCAGTTCTTC. Amino acid sequence: CASSSAGSYNEQFF.

J is TRBJ2-7 and V is TRBV6-2 or TRBV6-3; the D is unclear. Looked up from germline, CDR1 is MNHEY and CDR2 is SVGEGT. The CDR3 extends over 14 amino acids. V lost 5 bases and J 2 bases, leaving 13 bases between the germline ends. In nucleotides, the CDR3 is TGTGCCAGCAGTCAGGCCTTTCCCGCCTACGAGCAGTACTTC. This gives the protein CASSQAFPAYEQYF.

In this sample, this clone turned up once. The V and J genes are TRBV9 and TRBJ2-3, with 12 bases identical to TRBD2. Germline V CDR1 and CDR2: SGDLS, YYNGEE. There are 16 residues in the CDR3. Unmatched junction bases numbered 4, after V lost 2 bases and J lost 3 bases. CDR3 loop: CASSVSGTSGTDTQYF. The CDR3 DNA reads as TGTGCCAGCAGCGTCTCCGGGACTAGCGGGACAGATACGCAGTATTTT.

This chain connects TRBV30 to TRBJ1-4; no clear D gene. Germline V gene lookup returns CDR1 GTSNPN and CDR2 SVGIG (reference sequence). V lost 5 bases, J lost 3 bases, and 10 bases lay in between. CDR3 length: 13 amino acids. CDR3 sequence reads: CAWSRKANEKLFF. The CDR3, as DNA: TGTGCCTGGTCTCGGAAGGCTAATGAAAAACTGTTTTTT.